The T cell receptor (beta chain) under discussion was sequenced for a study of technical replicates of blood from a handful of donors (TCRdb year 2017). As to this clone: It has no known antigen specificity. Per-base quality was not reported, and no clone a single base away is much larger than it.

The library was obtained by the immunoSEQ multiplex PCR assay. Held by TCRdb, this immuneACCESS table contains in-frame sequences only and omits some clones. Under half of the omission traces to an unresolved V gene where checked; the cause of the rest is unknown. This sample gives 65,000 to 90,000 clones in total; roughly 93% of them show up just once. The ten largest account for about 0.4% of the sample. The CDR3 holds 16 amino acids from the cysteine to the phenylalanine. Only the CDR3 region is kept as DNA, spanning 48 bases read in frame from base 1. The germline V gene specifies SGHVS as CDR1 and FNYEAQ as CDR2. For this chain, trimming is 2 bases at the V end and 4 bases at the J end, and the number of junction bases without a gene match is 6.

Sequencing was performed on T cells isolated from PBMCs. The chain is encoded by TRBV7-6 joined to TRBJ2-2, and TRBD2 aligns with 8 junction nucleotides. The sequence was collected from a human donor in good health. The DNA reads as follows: TGTGCCAGCAGCTTAAACGGCGGGAGGACCACCGGGGAGCTGTTTTTT. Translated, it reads CASSLNGGRTTGELFF.